What follows describes a single TCR beta chain. Its antigen remains unknown. This entry comes from a study of cytomegalovirus exposure and HLA in healthy donors. General study findings and limits: Across donors, most TCRs were seen rarely, yet some public ones were widespread. Prior analysis indicated that the majority of TCR beta V segments exhibited productivity approximately 90% or approximately 30% of the time.

PCR was performed using 60 Vbeta and 13 Jbeta primers. The authors' processing: Later analysis identified approximately 88 million unique TCR beta chains, around 10 million shared. The assay was immunoSEQ multiplex PCR, and TCRdb's table has in-frame clones only and misses some. The DNA was the basis for D and trimming; V, J and clone size are from that table. Of about 120,000 clones in the sample, approximately 65% were seen once. Donors likely had unrecorded immune exposures despite being nominally healthy when sampled. This clonotype was obtained from a man younger than 35 in good health and CMV-seronegative. The sequencing input was PBMCs.

DNA for the CDR3: TGTGCCAGCAGCTTCGGGGGTGGGGAGACCCAGTACTTC. This gives the protein CASSFGGGETQYF. The gene calls are TRBV5-6 and TRBJ2-5; D is perhaps TRBD2 (6 bases). Trimming removed 2 bases from V and 5 bases from J, with 10 bases in between. The CDR3 has 13 residues. CDR1 and CDR2 from the germline V gene are SGHDT and YYEEEE.